The 21 T cell receptor beta chains below come from one sample, sequenced in a study of technical replicates of blood from several donors. TCRdb's copy holds only in-frame clones and misses some; the assay was immunoSEQ multiplex PCR. The sample holds around 97,000 clones, roughly 95% seen once. The sequencing input was T cells isolated from PBMCs. These receptors were taken from a human donor in good health.

The chain recombines TRBV6-4 with TRBJ1-5; no definite D call. Germline V gene sequence: CDR1 MRHNA, CDR2 SNTAGT. Trimming shortened V by 0 bases and J by 9 bases, and 12 bases separated the two germline ends. The CDR3 is made up of 14 amino acids. The CDR3 reads CASSDSITVPPQHF. CDR3 coding DNA: TGTGCCAGCAGTGACTCGATAACGGTACCGCCCCAGCATTTT.

This sequence joins TRBV5-8 and TRBJ2-5; 8 bases fit TRBD1. CDR1 is SGHTS, CDR2 YDEGEE, per germline. The CDR3 length is 13 residues. Trimming removed 6 bases from V and 4 bases from J; junction bases left unmatched: 5. CDR3 in amino acids: CASNYGTGETQYF. In DNA form, the CDR3 reads TGTGCCAGCAATTACGGGACAGGAGAGACCCAGTACTTC.

The chain joins TRBV19 to TRBJ2-3, with TRBD2 matching 11 bases. V gave up 7 bases and J gave up 2 bases; unmatched junction bases: 5. This CDR3 is built from 15 residues. Germline CDR1 and CDR2: LNHDA and SQIVND (reference sequence). CDR3 in DNA: TGTGCCAGTATCCGACTAGCGGGATACACAGATACGCAGTATTTT. It translates to CASIRLAGYTDTQYF. Full variable domain (remainder filled in from reference TRBV19 and TRBJ2-3): DGGITQSPKYLFRKEGQNVTLSCEQNLNHDAMYWYRQDPGQGLRLIYYSQIVNDFQKGDIAEGYSVSREKKESFPLTVTSAQKNPTAFYLCASIRLAGYTDTQYFGPGTRLTVL.

The V gene is TRBV19, the J gene TRBJ1-4; D remains ambiguous. Germline CDR1 reads LNHDA; CDR2 reads SQIVND (reference sequence). Trimming cost V 4 bases and J 0 bases, with 3 bases left between them. The CDR3 loop spans 13 amino acids. In DNA, the CDR3 is TGTGCCAGTAGTACAGCAACTAATGAAAAACTGTTTTTT. Amino acid sequence: CASSTATNEKLFF.

This rearrangement joins TRBV10-3 to TRBJ2-2; 8 bases match TRBD2. CDR3 size: 13 residues. Germline lookup yields CDR1 ENHRY and CDR2 SYGVKD. The V segment lost 7 bases and the J segment 7 bases; nucleotides outside the gene matches: 5. CDR3 nucleotides: TGTGCCATCAACGGGCGGGAGGACGGGGAGCTGTTTTTT. This gives the protein CAINGREDGELFF.

The CDR3 DNA follows: TGTGCCAGCAGCTTAAGAACCGGGAAGTACAATGAGCAGTTCTTC. Translation: CASSLRTGKYNEQFF. The chain links TRBV7-3 to TRBJ2-1; D is perhaps TRBD2 (5 bases). The germline gives CDR1 SGHTA, CDR2 FQGTGA. The CDR3 is made up of 15 amino acids. The germline V and J ends were trimmed by 1 base and 4 bases, with 11 bases remaining between them. The entire variable domain, with the rest obtained from reference TRBV7-3 and TRBJ2-1, is as follows: GAGVSQTPSNKVTEKGKYVELRCDPISGHTALYWYRQSLGQGPEFLIYFQGTGAADDSGLPNDRFFAVRPEGSVSTLKIQRTERGDSAVYLCASSLRTGKYNEQFFGPGTRLTVL.

The chain recombines TRBV11-2 with TRBJ2-3; 8 bases align to TRBD2. The CDR3 length is 17 residues. Germline V gene data show CDR1 as SGHAT and CDR2 as FQNNGV. V lost 1 base to trimming and J lost 5 bases; unmatched junction nucleotides: 11. In DNA form, the CDR3 reads TGTGCCAGCAGCTTAGTCCAAGCGGGAGTACGACTAGATACGCAGTATTTT. Amino acids: CASSLVQAGVRLDTQYF.

The rearrangement joins TRBV5-4 to TRBJ2-1; TRBD2 matches at 13 bases. J was trimmed by 3 bases and V by 4 bases; bases with no gene match: 1. Germline V gene data show CDR1 as SGHNT and CDR2 as YYREEE (reference sequence). The length of the CDR3 is 15 residues. The CDR3 coding sequence is TGTGCCAGCAGCGGGACTAGCGGGAACTACAATGAGCAGTTCTTC. Translated, it gives CASSGTSGNYNEQFF. The full variable domain, in which reference TRBV5-4 and TRBJ2-1 provide the parts outside the CDR3, is ETGVTQSPTHLIKTRGQQVTLRCSSQSGHNTVSWYQQALGQGPQFIFQYYREEENGRGNFPPRFSGLQFPNYSSELNVNALELDDSALYLCASSGTSGNYNEQFFGPGTRLTVL.

The chain has TRBV27 and TRBJ1-2; 9 positions agree with TRBD1. Germline V gives CDR1 MNHEY, CDR2 SMNVEV (reference sequence). The CDR3 length is 15 residues. V lost 6 bases, J lost 5 bases, and 10 bases stayed unmatched. As DNA, the CDR3 is TGTGCCAGCAGGATAAAAAATGGACAGGGGTATGGCTACACCTTC. This codes for CASRIKNGQGYGYTF.

This chain connects TRBV13 to TRBJ1-1, with D perhaps matching TRBD1 (5 bases). CDR1 and CDR2 from the germline V gene are PRHDT and FYEKMQ (reference sequence). The V and J ends lost 5 bases and 7 bases respectively, with 8 bases between them. The CDR3 spans 11 residues. Written as DNA, the CDR3 is TGTGCCAGCAGCCAGACAGATGAAGCTTTCTTT. Residues: CASSQTDEAFF.

CDR3 amino acids: CASSYASGSSGQYF. CDR3 coding DNA: TGTGCCAGCAGTTACGCAAGCGGGAGCTCTGGGCAGTACTTC. This chain joins TRBV6-5 and TRBJ2-7; 8 positions agree with TRBD2. The CDR3 loop spans 14 amino acids. V lost 2 bases and J lost 9; bases outside the gene matches: 9. Germline CDR1 and CDR2: MNHEY and SVGAGI.

The chain joins TRBV4-3 to TRBJ2-7; D may be TRBD2 (6 bases). Germline CDR1 reads LGHNA; CDR2 reads YSLEER. This CDR3 is built from 16 residues. V shed 0 bases and J shed 3 bases, with 15 bases lying between them. The CDR3 spells CASSQDLLGLYYEQYF. DNA of the CDR3: TGCGCCAGCAGCCAAGATCTATTGGGACTGTACTACGAGCAGTACTTC.

The chain uses TRBV7-9 and TRBJ2-3, with unresolved D. Germline V gene lookup returns CDR1 SEHNR and CDR2 FQNEAQ (reference sequence). This CDR3 has 13 amino acids. With 5 bases removed from V and 1 base from J, the gap between germline ends came to 7 bases. The CDR3 protein is CASSPHRTDTQYF. The CDR3, as DNA: TGTGCCAGCAGCCCCCATCGCACAGATACGCAGTATTTT.

In its sample, this clone was seen once. The rearrangement joins TRBV5-1 to TRBJ2-5; D perhaps matches TRBD2 (6 bases). Trimming stripped 2 bases from V and 5 bases from J, with 13 bases between. The V gene's germline CDR1 is SGHRS and CDR2 YFSETQ. CDR3 length: 14 residues. CDR3: CASSLAGRRETQYF. DNA for the CDR3: TGCGCCAGCAGCTTAGCGGGCCGACGGGAGACCCAGTACTTC.

The V and J genes are TRBV6-5 and TRBJ1-2; TRBD1 agrees at 7 bases. Germline assignment: CDR1 MNHEY and CDR2 SVGAGI. The CDR3 is 13 residues long. With 5 bases clipped from V and 4 bases from J, the junction kept 4 bases outside the gene matches. In nucleotides, the CDR3 is TGTGCCAGCAGTCTCACAGGGGTCTATGGCTACACCTTC. This sequence encodes CASSLTGVYGYTF.

V and J are TRBV29-1 and TRBJ2-4, with D maybe TRBD1 (5 bases). From germline, CDR1 is SQVTM and CDR2 ANQGSEA. The V gene lost 2 bases and the J gene lost 1 base, with 12 bases spanning the gap. The CDR3 has 15 amino acids. The DNA of the CDR3 is TGCAGCGTTGAATTTGCAGGGAATGCCAAAAACATTCAGTACTTC. It is translated as CSVEFAGNAKNIQYF. Complete variable domain (other parts from reference TRBV29-1 and TRBJ2-4): SAVISQKPSRDICQRGTSLTIQCQVDSQVTMMFWYRQQPGQSLTLIATANQGSEATYESGFVIDKFPISRPNLTFSTLTVSNMSPEDSSIYLCSVEFAGNAKNIQYFGAGTRLSVL.

The chain joins TRBV28 to TRBJ2-3, with D perhaps TRBD2 (6 bases). This CDR3 comprises 11 residues. Deletions cut 10 bases from V and 6 bases from J, with 11 bases between. Germline values: CDR1 MDHEN, CDR2 SYDVKM. Here the CDR3 reads CATWDLDTQYF. The DNA for the CDR3 is TGTGCCACCTGGGACTTGGATACGCAGTATTTT.

The gene calls are TRBV19 and TRBJ1-4; no definite D call. The CDR3 extends over 12 amino acids. V dropped 8 bases and J dropped 13 bases, with 17 bases sitting between them. Germline-derived CDR1 and CDR2 are LNHDA and SQIVND (reference sequence). In DNA form, the CDR3 reads TGTGCCAGTGGATCAACGGGGAACTCACTGTTTTTT. It yields the protein CASGSTGNSLFF.

The chain uses TRBV28 and TRBJ1-1; D gene unclear. Germline-derived CDR1 and CDR2 are MDHEN and SYDVKM. V shed 2 bases and J shed 0 bases, with 10 bases lying between them. CDR3 size: 15 residues. CDR3 protein: CASSLSLLLNTEAFF. The CDR3, as DNA: TGTGCCAGCAGTTTAAGCCTCCTCTTGAACACTGAAGCTTTCTTT.

The DNA of the CDR3 is TGTGCCAGTAGTGGGGACAGAGCCTACGAGCAGTACTTC. Its protein is CASSGDRAYEQYF. This rearrangement joins TRBV19 to TRBJ2-7; 7 nucleotides agree with TRBD1. J was trimmed by 2 bases and V by 5 bases; bases with no gene match: 3. There are 13 residues in the CDR3. CDR1 LNHDA and CDR2 SQIVND come from the germline V gene (reference sequence).

V usage is TRBV2 and J usage is TRBJ1-5, with D maybe TRBD1 (5 bases). V was clipped by 7 bases and J by 2 bases, with 12 bases between them. The CDR3 spans 14 residues. The germline V gene has CDR1 SNHLY and CDR2 FYNNEI. The CDR3 sequence is CASTPGRGNQPQHF. CDR3 DNA: TGTGCCAGCACCCCAGGGAGGGGCAATCAGCCCCAGCATTTT.